This T cell receptor (beta chain) was found in a study of cytomegalovirus exposure and HLA in healthy donors. Data came from immunoSEQ multiplex PCR; TCRdb stores just in-frame clones and leaves some out. The table records some 74,000 clones, roughly 93% of them present only once. The V gene lost 1 base and the J gene lost 0 bases, with 7 bases spanning the gap. CDR3 length: 15 amino acids. CDR1 is LNHDA and CDR2 is SQIVND in the germline V gene (reference sequence). The genes are TRBV19 and TRBJ1-5, with D unclear. Sequencing was done on a sample of PBMCs. The receptor was derived from a woman aged 30 to 39 in good health and CMV-seronegative. This chain's CDR3 is CASSIGQTSNQPQHF. The CDR3 DNA follows: TGTGCCAGTAGTATAGGACAAACTAGCAATCAGCCCCAGCATTTT.